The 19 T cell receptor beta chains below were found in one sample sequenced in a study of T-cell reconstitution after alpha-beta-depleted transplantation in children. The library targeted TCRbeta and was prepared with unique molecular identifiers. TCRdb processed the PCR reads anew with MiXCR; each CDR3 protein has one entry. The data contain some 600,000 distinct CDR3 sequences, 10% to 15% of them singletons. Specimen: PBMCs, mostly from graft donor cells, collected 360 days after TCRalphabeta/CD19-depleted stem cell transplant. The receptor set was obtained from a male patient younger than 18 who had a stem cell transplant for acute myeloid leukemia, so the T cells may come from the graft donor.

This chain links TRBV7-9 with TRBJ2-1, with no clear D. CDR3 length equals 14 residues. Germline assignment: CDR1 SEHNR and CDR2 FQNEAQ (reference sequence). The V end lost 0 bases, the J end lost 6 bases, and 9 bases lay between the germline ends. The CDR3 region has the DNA TGTGCCAGCAGCTTAGCCGGCTCCCCCAATGAGCAGTTCTTC. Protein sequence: CASSLAGSPNEQFF.

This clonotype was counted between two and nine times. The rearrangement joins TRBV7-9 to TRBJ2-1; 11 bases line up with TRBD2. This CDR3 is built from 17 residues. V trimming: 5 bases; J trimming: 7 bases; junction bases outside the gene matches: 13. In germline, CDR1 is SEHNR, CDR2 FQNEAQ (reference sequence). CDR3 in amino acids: CASSTQIAGGVWNEQFF. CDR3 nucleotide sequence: TGTGCCAGCAGCACCCAAATAGCGGGAGGGGTTTGGAATGAGCAGTTCTTC. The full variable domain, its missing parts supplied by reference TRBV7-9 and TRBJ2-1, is DTGVSQNPRHKITKRGQNVTFRCDPISEHNRLYWYRQTLGQGPEFLTYFQNEAQLEKSRLLSDRFSAERPKGSFSTLEIQRTEQGDSAMYLCASSTQIAGGVWNEQFFGPGTRLTVL.

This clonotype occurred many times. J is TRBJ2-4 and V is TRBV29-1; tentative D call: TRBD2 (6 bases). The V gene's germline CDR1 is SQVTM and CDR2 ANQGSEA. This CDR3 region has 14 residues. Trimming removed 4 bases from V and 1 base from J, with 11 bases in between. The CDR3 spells CSVAMAGAKNIQYF. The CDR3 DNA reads TGCAGCGTTGCTATGGCGGGGGCCAAAAACATTCAGTACTTC.

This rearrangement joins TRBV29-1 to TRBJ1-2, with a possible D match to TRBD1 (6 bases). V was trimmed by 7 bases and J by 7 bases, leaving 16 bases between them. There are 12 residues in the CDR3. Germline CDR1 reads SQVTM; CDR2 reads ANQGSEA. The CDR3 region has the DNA TGCAGCGCCCAGGGTGGGGGGCCTGGCTACACCTTC. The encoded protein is CSAQGGGPGYTF.

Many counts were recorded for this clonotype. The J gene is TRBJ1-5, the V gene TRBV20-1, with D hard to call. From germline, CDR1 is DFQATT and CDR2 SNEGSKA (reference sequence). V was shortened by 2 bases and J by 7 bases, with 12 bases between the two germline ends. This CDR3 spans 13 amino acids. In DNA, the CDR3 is TGCAGTGCTAGACCCGGGTACGGACAGCCCCAGCATTTT. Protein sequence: CSARPGYGQPQHF.

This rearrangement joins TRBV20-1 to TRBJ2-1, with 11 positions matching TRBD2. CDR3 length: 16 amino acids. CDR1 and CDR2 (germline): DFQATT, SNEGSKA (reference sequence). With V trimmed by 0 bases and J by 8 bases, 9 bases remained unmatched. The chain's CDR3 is CSARDVTSGTSHEQFF. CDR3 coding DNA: TGCAGTGCTAGAGATGTGACTAGCGGGACTAGCCATGAGCAGTTCTTC.

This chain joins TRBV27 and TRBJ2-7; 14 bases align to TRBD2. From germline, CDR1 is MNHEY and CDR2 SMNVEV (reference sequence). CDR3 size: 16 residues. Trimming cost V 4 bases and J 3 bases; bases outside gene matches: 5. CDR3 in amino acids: CASSWIGTSGSYEQYF. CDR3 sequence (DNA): TGTGCCAGCAGTTGGATCGGGACTAGCGGGAGCTACGAGCAGTACTTC.

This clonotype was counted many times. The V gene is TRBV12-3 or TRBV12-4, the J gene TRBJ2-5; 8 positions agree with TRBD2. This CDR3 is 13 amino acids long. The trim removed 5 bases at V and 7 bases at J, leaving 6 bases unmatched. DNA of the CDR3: TGTGCCAGCAGTAAGGGACTAGGAATGACCCAGTACTTC. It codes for CASSKGLGMTQYF.

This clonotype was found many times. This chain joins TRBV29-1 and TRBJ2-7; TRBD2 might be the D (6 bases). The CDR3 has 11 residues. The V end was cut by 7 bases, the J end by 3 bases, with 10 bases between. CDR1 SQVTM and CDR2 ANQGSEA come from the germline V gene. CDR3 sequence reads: CSADGGYEQYF. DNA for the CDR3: TGCAGCGCCGACGGGGGCTACGAGCAGTACTTC.

Here the CDR3 DNA reads TGTGCCAGCAGTCCACCGGGACTAGCGGGAGGGAACACCTACGAGCAGTACTTC. It codes for CASSPPGLAGGNTYEQYF. The J gene is TRBJ2-7, the V gene TRBV6-2 or TRBV6-3; 16 bases are shared with TRBD2. This CDR3 is 18 amino acids long. The trim removed 5 bases at V and 2 bases at J, leaving 9 bases unmatched. CDR1 is MNHEY and CDR2 is SVGEGT in the germline V gene.

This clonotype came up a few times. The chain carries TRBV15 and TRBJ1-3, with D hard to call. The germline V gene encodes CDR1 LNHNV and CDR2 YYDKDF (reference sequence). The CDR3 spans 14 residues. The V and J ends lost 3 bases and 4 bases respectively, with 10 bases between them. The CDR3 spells CATSRFGTGNTIYF. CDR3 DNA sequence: TGTGCCACCAGCAGGTTTGGTACCGGAAACACCATATATTTT. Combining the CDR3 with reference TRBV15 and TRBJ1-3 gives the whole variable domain DAMVIQNPRYQVTQFGKPVTLSCSQTLNHNVMYWYQQKSSQAPKLLFHYYDKDFNNEADTPDNFQSRRPNTSFCFLDIRSPGLGDTAMYLCATSRFGTGNTIYFGEGSWLTVV.

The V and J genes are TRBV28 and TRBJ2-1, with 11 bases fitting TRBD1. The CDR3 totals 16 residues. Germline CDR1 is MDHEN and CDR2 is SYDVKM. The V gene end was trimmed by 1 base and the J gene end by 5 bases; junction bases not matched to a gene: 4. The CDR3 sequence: CASSLFGGQGDNEQFF. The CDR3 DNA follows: TGTGCCAGCAGTTTATTCGGGGGACAGGGGGACAATGAGCAGTTCTTC.

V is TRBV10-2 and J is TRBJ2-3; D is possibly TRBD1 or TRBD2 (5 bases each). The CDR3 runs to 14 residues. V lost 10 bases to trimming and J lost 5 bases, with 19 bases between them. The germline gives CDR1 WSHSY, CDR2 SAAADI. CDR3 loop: CAISLGTARDTQYF. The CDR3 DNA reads TGCGCCATCTCCTTAGGGACCGCGAGAGATACGCAGTATTTT.

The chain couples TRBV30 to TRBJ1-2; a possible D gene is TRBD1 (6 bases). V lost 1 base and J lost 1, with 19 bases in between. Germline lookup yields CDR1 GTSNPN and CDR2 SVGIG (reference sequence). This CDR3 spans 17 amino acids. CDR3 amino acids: CAWSAGELGLFNYGYTF. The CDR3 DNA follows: TGTGCCTGGAGTGCAGGGGAACTTGGACTCTTTAACTATGGCTACACCTTC.

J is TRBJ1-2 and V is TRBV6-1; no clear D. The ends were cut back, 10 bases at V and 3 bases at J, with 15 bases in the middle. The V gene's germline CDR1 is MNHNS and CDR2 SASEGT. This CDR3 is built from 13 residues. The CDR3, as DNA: TGTGCCACCAAAGGGCAGCTACACTATGGCTACACCTTC. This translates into CATKGQLHYGYTF.

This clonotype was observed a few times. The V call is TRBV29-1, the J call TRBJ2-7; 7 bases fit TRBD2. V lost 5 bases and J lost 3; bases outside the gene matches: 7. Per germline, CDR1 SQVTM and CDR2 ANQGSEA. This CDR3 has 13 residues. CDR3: CSVLGEGGYEQYF. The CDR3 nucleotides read TGCAGCGTTCTGGGGGAGGGTGGCTACGAGCAGTACTTC.

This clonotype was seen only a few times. The CDR3 nucleotides read TGTGCCAGCAGTTACTCATGGGGCTACGAGCAGTACTTC. Residues: CASSYSWGYEQYF. The chain has TRBV6-5 and TRBJ2-7; no firm D call. The CDR3 is made up of 13 amino acids. CDR1 is MNHEY, CDR2 SVGAGI, per germline. V lost 0 bases and J lost 3, with 6 bases in between.

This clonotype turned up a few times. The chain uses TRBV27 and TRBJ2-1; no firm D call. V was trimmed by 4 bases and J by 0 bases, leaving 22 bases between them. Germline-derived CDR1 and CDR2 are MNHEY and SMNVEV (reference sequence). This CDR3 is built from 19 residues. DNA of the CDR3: TGTGCCAGCAGTTCATTTGAGCCGTTGGGTCCGATCTCCTACAATGAGCAGTTCTTC. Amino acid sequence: CASSSFEPLGPISYNEQFF.

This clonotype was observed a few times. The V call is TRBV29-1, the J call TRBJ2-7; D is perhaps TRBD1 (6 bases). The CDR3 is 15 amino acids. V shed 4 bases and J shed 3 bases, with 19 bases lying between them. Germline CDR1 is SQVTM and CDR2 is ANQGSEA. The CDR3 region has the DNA TGCAGCGTTGGGGGCAGGGGCGCGCTGAGCTACGAGCAGTACTTC. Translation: CSVGGRGALSYEQYF.